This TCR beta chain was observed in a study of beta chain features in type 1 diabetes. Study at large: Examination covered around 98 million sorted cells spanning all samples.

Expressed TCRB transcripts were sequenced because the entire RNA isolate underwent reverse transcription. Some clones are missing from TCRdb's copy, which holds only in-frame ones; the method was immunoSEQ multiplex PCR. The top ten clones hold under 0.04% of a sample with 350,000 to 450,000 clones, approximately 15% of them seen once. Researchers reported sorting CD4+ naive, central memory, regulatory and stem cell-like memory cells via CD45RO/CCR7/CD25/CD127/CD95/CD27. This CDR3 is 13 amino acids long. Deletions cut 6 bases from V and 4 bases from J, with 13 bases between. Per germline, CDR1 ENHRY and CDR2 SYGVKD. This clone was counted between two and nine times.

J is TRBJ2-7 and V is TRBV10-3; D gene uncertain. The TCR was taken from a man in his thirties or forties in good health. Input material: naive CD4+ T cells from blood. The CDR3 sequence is CAIRPTGKYEQYF. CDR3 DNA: TGTGCCATCAGGCCGACTGGGAAGTACGAGCAGTACTTC.